Included here is one T cell receptor beta chain sequence, with context. This record belongs to a study of cytomegalovirus exposure and HLA in healthy donors. The CDR3 sequence is 18 residues long. The germline CDR1 and CDR2 sequences are SGHNT and YYREEE (reference sequence). J was trimmed by 1 base and V by 2 bases; bases with no gene match: 8. Both 60 Vbeta primers and 13 Jbeta primers went into the PCR. The method was immunoSEQ multiplex PCR; TCRdb's version includes in-frame clones alone and lacks a portion of them. The data show over 120,000 clones, around 86% seen once. The sample comprised PBMCs. This chain uses TRBV5-4 with TRBJ2-1; TRBD2 aligns across 11 bases. The sequence was collected from a woman in her twenties or thirties in good health and CMV-seronegative. The CDR3 DNA reads TGTGCCAGCAGCTTAGTACTAGCGGGAGATGGGTCCTACAATGAGCAGTTCTTC. This encodes CASSLVLAGDGSYNEQFF.